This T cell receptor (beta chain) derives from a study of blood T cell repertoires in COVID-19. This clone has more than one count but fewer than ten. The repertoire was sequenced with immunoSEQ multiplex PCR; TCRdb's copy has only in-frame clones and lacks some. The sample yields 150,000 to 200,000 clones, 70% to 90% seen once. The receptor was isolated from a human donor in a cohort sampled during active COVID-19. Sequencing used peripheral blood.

CDR3 coding DNA: TGTGCCAGCAGCTCCGATAGCGGGGGGCCCTACAATGAGCAGTTCTTC. Protein product: CASSSDSGGPYNEQFF. The V gene is TRBV7-9, the J gene TRBJ2-1, with 10 nucleotides matching TRBD2. CDR3 length equals 16 residues. V shed 4 bases, J shed 2 bases, and the junction held 5 bases outside the gene matches. Germline lookup yields CDR1 SEHNR and CDR2 FQNEAQ (reference sequence). The full variable domain, rest sourced from reference TRBV7-9 and TRBJ2-1, is DTGVSQNPRHKITKRGQNVTFRCDPISEHNRLYWYRQTLGQGPEFLTYFQNEAQLEKSRLLSDRFSAERPKGSFSTLEIQRTEQGDSAMYLCASSSDSGGPYNEQFFGPGTRLTVL.